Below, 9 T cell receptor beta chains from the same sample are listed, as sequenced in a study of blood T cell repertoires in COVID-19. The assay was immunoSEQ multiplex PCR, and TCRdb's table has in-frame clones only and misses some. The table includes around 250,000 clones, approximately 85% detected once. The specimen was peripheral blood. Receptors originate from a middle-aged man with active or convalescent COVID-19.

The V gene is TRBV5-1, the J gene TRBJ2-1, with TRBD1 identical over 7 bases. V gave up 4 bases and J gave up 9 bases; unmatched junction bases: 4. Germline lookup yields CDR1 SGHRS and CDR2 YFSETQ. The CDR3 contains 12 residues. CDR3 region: CASSLGGTEQFF. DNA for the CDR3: TGCGCCAGCAGCCTAGGGGGCACTGAGCAGTTCTTC.

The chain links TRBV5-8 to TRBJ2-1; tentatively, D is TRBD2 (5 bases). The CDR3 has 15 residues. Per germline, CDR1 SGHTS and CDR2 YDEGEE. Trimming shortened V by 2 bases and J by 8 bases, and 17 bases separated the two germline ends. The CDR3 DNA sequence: TGTGCCAGCAGCTTTCAAGCGGTCCCCTCCCATGAGCAGTTCTTC. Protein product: CASSFQAVPSHEQFF.

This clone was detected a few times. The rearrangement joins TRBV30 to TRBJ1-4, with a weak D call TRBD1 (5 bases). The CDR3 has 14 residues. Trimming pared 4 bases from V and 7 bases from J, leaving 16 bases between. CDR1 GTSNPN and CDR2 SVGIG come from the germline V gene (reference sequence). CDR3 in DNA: TGTGCCTGGACCGGGGGGGGAGTCGGTGAAAAACTGTTTTTT. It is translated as CAWTGGGVGEKLFF.

CDR3: CASSPIGTGDEKLFF. The CDR3 DNA is TGTGCCAGCAGCCCAATCGGGACAGGGGATGAAAAACTGTTTTTT. The gene calls are TRBV7-2 and TRBJ1-4; 10 nucleotides match TRBD1. Germline V CDR1 and CDR2: SGHTA, FQGNSA. The CDR3 length is 15 residues. Trimming removed 5 bases from V and 6 bases from J; junction bases left unmatched: 6. Using reference TRBV7-2 and TRBJ1-4 for the parts outside the CDR3, the full variable domain is GAGVSQSPSNKVTEKGKDVELRCDPISGHTALYWYRQSLGQGLEFLIYFQGNSAPDKSGLPSDRFSAERTGGSVSTLTIQRTQQEDSAVYLCASSPIGTGDEKLFFGSGTQLSVL.

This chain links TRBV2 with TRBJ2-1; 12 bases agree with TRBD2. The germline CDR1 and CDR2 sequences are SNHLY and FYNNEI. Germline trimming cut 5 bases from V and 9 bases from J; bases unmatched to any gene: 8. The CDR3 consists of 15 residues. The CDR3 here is CASSLTSGSWGEQFF. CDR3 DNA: TGTGCCAGCAGTTTGACTAGCGGGAGTTGGGGTGAGCAGTTCTTC.

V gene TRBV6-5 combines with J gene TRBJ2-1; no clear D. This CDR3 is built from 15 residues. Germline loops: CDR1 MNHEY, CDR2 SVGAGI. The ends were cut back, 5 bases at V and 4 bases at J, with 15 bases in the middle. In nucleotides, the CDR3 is TGTGCCAGCAGTATTGGAGAGTCTCGTTACAATGAGCAGTTCTTC. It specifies CASSIGESRYNEQFF.

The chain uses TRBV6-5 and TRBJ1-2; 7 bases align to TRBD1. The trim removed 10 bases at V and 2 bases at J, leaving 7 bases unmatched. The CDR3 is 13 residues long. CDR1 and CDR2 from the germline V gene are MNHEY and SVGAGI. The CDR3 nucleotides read TGTGCCATCACCAGGGGGTCGAACTATGGCTACACCTTC. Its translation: CAITRGSNYGYTF.

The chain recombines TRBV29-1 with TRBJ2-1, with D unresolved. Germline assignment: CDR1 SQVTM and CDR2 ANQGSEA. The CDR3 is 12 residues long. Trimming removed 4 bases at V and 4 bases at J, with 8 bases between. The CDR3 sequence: CSVGDMYNEQFF. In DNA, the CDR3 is TGCAGCGTTGGCGACATGTACAATGAGCAGTTCTTC.

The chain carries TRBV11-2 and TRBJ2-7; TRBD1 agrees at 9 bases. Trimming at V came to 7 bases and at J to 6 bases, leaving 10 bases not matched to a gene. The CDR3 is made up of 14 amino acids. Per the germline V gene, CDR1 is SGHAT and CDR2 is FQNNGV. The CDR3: CASIADRGGSEQYF. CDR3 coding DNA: TGTGCCAGCATCGCGGACAGGGGTGGGAGCGAGCAGTACTTC.